This T cell receptor beta chain was retrieved from a study of T-cell memory formation after mild COVID-19. Study background: Among the donors, TCR clusters were largely specific to each donor. Notes on the study in general: Of the contracting clones, CD4+ ones lay mainly in CM and EM, and CD8+ ones in EMRA. Later expanders leaned toward CD4+, whereas clones contracting from day 15 to 85 were balanced CD4/CD8. The appearance of some responding clones in pre-infection memory suggested that cross-reactive memory joined.

Germline assignment: CDR1 GTSNPN and CDR2 SVGIG (reference sequence). The V and J ends lost 4 bases and 10 bases respectively, with 14 bases between them. The length of the CDR3 is 12 residues. Of note for this clonotype: The antigen is unknown.

In TCRdb, the 5' RACE reads were re-called with MiXCR into one record per CDR3 protein. The sample lists about 49,000 distinct CDR3 sequences, roughly a quarter seen once, with roughly two fifths in the top ten. The chain uses TRBV30 and TRBJ2-1; no clear D. Input material: PBMCs or a T cell subset sorted from them (not recorded which). This TCR was sampled from a man between 18 and 35 years old who had mild COVID-19 (a few samples of this study predate the infection). Cell type and time point are not known. CDR3 DNA sequence: TGTGCCTGGACCCAAAAAGGTTGGGAGCAGTTCTTC. Residues: CAWTQKGWEQFF.